This T cell receptor beta chain was observed in a study of a mutant IDH1 vaccine in newly diagnosed glioma. Study background: Treatment recipients were approximately 60% male and 37.5% female, and their mean age was around 40 years. Study-level points and caveats: Vaccine-induced immune responses were detected in over 90% of patients. Pseudoprogression seemingly bore no relation to changes in top peripheral T cell clonotypes.

TCRdb keeps only in-frame clones here, not all; method: immunoSEQ multiplex PCR. Among under 65,000 clones listed, 80% to 90% were seen once. Regarding time point: baseline, week 1 (first vaccination visit). Treatment given: pre-vaccination baseline after standard-of-care therapy. CDR1 SGDLS and CDR2 YYNGEE come from the germline V gene. V gave up 0 bases and J gave up 7 bases, with 13 bases separating them. This CDR3 has 15 residues. With respect to this clone: Its antigen is undetermined.

The J gene is TRBJ1-4, the V gene TRBV9; possibly TRBD1 for D (5 bases). The sample was PBMCs, taken from a glioma patient treated with radiotherapy, temozolomide or both. The sequence was collected from a man between 18 and 29 years old with glioma. CDR3 in DNA: TGTGCCAGCAGCGTAGGAGGCAGGGAGGGTGAAAAACTGTTTTTT. Translation gives CASSVGGREGEKLFF.